This T cell receptor (beta chain) was sequenced during a study of CD8 T cells in ankylosing spondylitis. TCRdb reprocessed the 5' RACE reads with MiXCR, giving one entry per CDR3 protein. The sample has under 300,000 distinct CDR3 sequences; 15% to 20% are singletons. V was trimmed by 1 base and J by 6 bases, leaving 14 bases between them. The germline V gene encodes CDR1 MGHRA and CDR2 YSYEKL. This CDR3 contains 15 residues. This receptor was obtained from a male donor with ankylosing spondylitis or in good health (not recorded which). Sequenced: blood, either unsorted or a sorted T cell fraction (not recorded which). The V gene is TRBV4-1, the J gene TRBJ2-3; possible D gene TRBD1, 6 bases. Here the CDR3 reads CASSQVRGNGDTQYF. The CDR3 bases are TGCGCCAGCAGCCAAGTTAGGGGGAATGGTGATACGCAGTATTTT.